This T cell receptor (beta chain) was sequenced for a study of persistence of HIV-infected CD4 T cells. The CDR3 is 14 amino acids. Germline CDR1 reads MRHNA; CDR2 reads SNTAGT. V shed 10 bases, J shed 9 bases, and the junction held 15 bases outside the gene matches. Points on this clone: Its matching antigen is unknown.

Nonspecific anti-CD3/anti-CD28 bead stimulation represents the broad CD4+ T cell repertoire. CD4+ T cells upregulating both CD40 ligand and CD69 were sorted as responding cells. This was the immunoSEQ version 4 assay in survey mode. Here immunoSEQ multiplex PCR was the method, and the copy in TCRdb shows in-frame clones only, minus some. The table lists some 50,000 clones, around 90% of them singletons. The sequence was obtained from an adult woman with HIV who was CMV-seropositive. The input for sequencing was CD4+ T cells sorted from PBMCs after 18-hour stimulation, taken from a patient who received antiretroviral therapy. The chain joins TRBV6-4 to TRBJ2-1, with TRBD2 identical over 7 bases. In DNA form, the CDR3 reads TGTGCCAACCCTGGACTAGTTCCCTTAGGTGAGCAGTTCTTC. It encodes CANPGLVPLGEQFF.